This entry lists 32 T cell receptor beta chains sequenced from one sample in a study of neurological immune-mediated disorders. TCRdb called the 5' RACE reads again in MiXCR, with one record for every CDR3 protein. This table holds tens of thousands of distinct CDR3 sequences, about 15% found once. The sequencing sample was made of PBMCs. All receptors derive from a woman in her forties in good health.

This clonotype was seen many times. The chain combines TRBV20-1 with TRBJ2-1; 11 positions match TRBD2. The CDR3 is 15 amino acids. CDR1 and CDR2 from the germline V gene are DFQATT and SNEGSKA (reference sequence). After removal of 0 bases from V and 8 bases from J, the junction contained 6 bases not matched to a gene. CDR3 protein: CSARDTSGGRHEQFF. The DNA for the CDR3 is TGCAGTGCTAGAGATACTAGCGGGGGTCGGCATGAGCAGTTCTTC.

There are many counts of this clonotype. This rearrangement joins TRBV3-1 to TRBJ2-1, with TRBD2 matching over 10 bases. Per the germline V gene, CDR1 is LGHDT and CDR2 is YNNKEL (reference sequence). With 3 bases clipped from V and 4 bases from J, the junction kept 6 bases outside the gene matches. This CDR3 contains 16 residues. CDR3 region: CASSHRTSGSYNEQFF. Here the CDR3 DNA reads TGTGCCAGCAGCCACCGGACTAGCGGTTCATACAATGAGCAGTTCTTC.

This clonotype was seen at least ten times. The CDR3 DNA follows: TGCAGTGCTAGAGTGGGGACTAACCCTTCCTACGAGCAGTACTTC. Translating it yields CSARVGTNPSYEQYF. The chain links TRBV20-1 to TRBJ2-7; 7 positions match TRBD2. This CDR3 is 15 amino acids long. Germline V CDR1 and CDR2: DFQATT, SNEGSKA (reference sequence). J was trimmed by 1 base and V by 1 base; bases with no gene match: 7.

This clonotype was found many times. The chain links TRBV25-1 to TRBJ1-4; unclear D gene. The CDR3 is 16 amino acids. The germline V gene has CDR1 MGHDK and CDR2 SYGVNS. V was shortened by 4 bases and J by 0 bases, with 12 bases between the two germline ends. The chain's CDR3 is CASSVSTETTNEKLFF. In DNA form, the CDR3 reads TGTGCCAGCAGTGTCAGCACAGAGACAACTAATGAAAAACTGTTTTTT. The full variable domain, completed using reference TRBV25-1 and TRBJ1-4, is EADIYQTPRYLVIGTGKKITLECSQTMGHDKMYWYQQDPGMELHLIHYSYGVNSTEKGDLSSESTVSRIRTEHFPLTLESARPSHTSQYLCASSVSTETTNEKLFFGSGTQLSVL.

This clonotype was seen repeatedly, ten times or more. This chain connects TRBV7-2 to TRBJ1-2; D is unresolved. The germline gives CDR1 SGHTA, CDR2 FQGNSA. CDR3 length: 14 amino acids. The germline V and J ends were trimmed by 3 bases and 3 bases, with 11 bases remaining between them. The CDR3 spells CASSFDGLDYGYTF. Written as DNA, the CDR3 is TGTGCCAGCAGCTTCGACGGACTGGACTATGGCTACACCTTC.

This clonotype was seen many times. The gene calls are TRBV15 and TRBJ2-5; D unresolved. The CDR3 contains 15 residues. The V gene lost 0 bases and the J gene lost 5 bases, with 13 bases spanning the gap. Germline V gene sequence: CDR1 LNHNV, CDR2 YYDKDF (reference sequence). The CDR3 nucleotides are TGTGCCACCAGCAGAGAAATAACTGACTTGGAGACCCAGTACTTC. It yields the protein CATSREITDLETQYF. Full variable domain (rest looked up from reference TRBV15 and TRBJ2-5): DAMVIQNPRYQVTQFGKPVTLSCSQTLNHNVMYWYQQKSSQAPKLLFHYYDKDFNNEADTPDNFQSRRPNTSFCFLDIRSPGLGDTAMYLCATSREITDLETQYFGPGTRLLVL.

The table lists this clonotype with many counts. The chain couples TRBV5-1 to TRBJ1-1; 9 nucleotides agree with TRBD1. CDR3 length: 15 residues. V gave up 0 bases and J gave up 4 bases; unmatched junction bases: 4. From germline, CDR1 is SGHRS and CDR2 YFSETQ. The CDR3 region is CASSLALTGGTEAFF. The DNA for the CDR3 is TGCGCCAGCAGCTTGGCCTTGACAGGGGGCACTGAAGCTTTCTTT.

This clonotype was seen repeatedly, ten times or more. This rearrangement joins TRBV6-2 or TRBV6-3 to TRBJ2-3, with 7 bases aligning to TRBD1. J gave up 2 bases and V 2 bases, and 1 base lay outside the gene matches. This CDR3 contains 14 residues. Germline-derived CDR1 and CDR2 are MNHEY and SVGEGT. CDR3 DNA sequence: TGTGCCAGCAGTTACGAGGGGGCCACAGATACGCAGTATTTT. Residues: CASSYEGATDTQYF.

This clonotype has a count of ten or more. The V call is TRBV7-2, the J call TRBJ2-1; TRBD2 matches at 11 bases. The CDR3 has 15 amino acids. V lost 4 bases, J lost 7 bases, and 6 bases stayed unmatched. Germline V lookup: CDR1 SGHTA, CDR2 FQGNSA. CDR3 region: CASSSGLAGVNEQFF. The CDR3 DNA is TGTGCCAGCAGCTCCGGACTAGCGGGCGTAAATGAGCAGTTCTTC.

This clonotype was observed many times. V is TRBV12-3 or TRBV12-4 and J is TRBJ2-3; 11 nucleotides match TRBD2. CDR3 size: 15 residues. V lost 5 bases, J lost 3 bases, and 4 bases stayed unmatched. CDR3 amino acids: CASSPSGGSTDTQYF. The CDR3 bases are TGTGCCAGCAGTCCTAGCGGGGGGAGTACAGATACGCAGTATTTT.

This clonotype has ten or more counts. The chain recombines TRBV7-8 with TRBJ2-5; TRBD1 aligns across 7 bases. The CDR3 runs 13 residues. In germline, CDR1 is SGHVS, CDR2 FQNEAQ. Trimming took 5 bases from V and 7 from J; bases not matched to a gene: 7. The CDR3: CASSRQGLWTQYF. The DNA of the CDR3 is TGTGCCAGCAGCAGACAGGGCCTCTGGACCCAGTACTTC.

This chain joins TRBV4-2 and TRBJ1-1; D call uncertain. Trimming removed 0 bases at V and 2 bases at J, with 7 bases between. From germline, CDR1 is LGHNA and CDR2 YNFKEQ. The length of the CDR3 is 14 residues. The CDR3 coding sequence is TGTGCCAGCAGCCAAGAAAAAAGTAACACTGAAGCTTTCTTT. Encoded protein: CASSQEKSNTEAFF.

This clonotype was detected many times. The chain carries TRBV7-2 and TRBJ2-2, with TRBD2 matching 8 bases. Germline-derived CDR1 and CDR2 are SGHTA and FQGNSA. V was pared by 2 bases and J by 7 bases, with 6 bases of the junction left unmatched. The CDR3 extends over 15 amino acids. DNA of the CDR3: TGTGCCAGCAGCTTACGAGCGGGGGCGATCGGGGAGCTGTTTTTT. Translation: CASSLRAGAIGELFF.

Ten or more counts support this clonotype. CDR3 sequence: CSASHTLRGGGYTF. CDR3 coding DNA: TGCAGTGCTAGCCACACATTGAGGGGCGGTGGCTACACCTTC. This chain uses TRBV20-1 with TRBJ1-2; TRBD1 is a possible D gene (5 bases). V was shortened by 3 bases and J by 7 bases, with 18 bases between the two germline ends. CDR3 size: 14 residues. CDR1 and CDR2 from the germline V gene are DFQATT and SNEGSKA (reference sequence).

In its sample, this clonotype was seen many times. The chain couples TRBV6-2 or TRBV6-3 to TRBJ2-3; TRBD2 matches 14 bases. Trimming at V came to 8 bases and at J to 6 bases, leaving 4 bases not matched to a gene. Germline V gene lookup returns CDR1 MNHEY and CDR2 SVGEGT. The CDR3 loop spans 14 amino acids. The CDR3 DNA is TGTGCCAGCTTAGGACTAGCGGGGGGTGATACGCAGTATTTT. Amino acid sequence: CASLGLAGGDTQYF.

Many counts were recorded for this clonotype. The chain is built from TRBV6-6 and TRBJ1-2, with TRBD1 matching over 8 bases. The germline V gene has CDR1 MNHNY and CDR2 SVGAGI (reference sequence). The J segment lost 4 bases and the V segment lost 5 bases, leaving 9 bases of the junction unmatched. This CDR3 region has 15 residues. Here the CDR3 DNA reads TGTGCCAGCAGTCCTACCCCGGACAGGGTCTATGGCTACACCTTC. It codes for CASSPTPDRVYGYTF.

This clonotype was counted a single time. The chain carries TRBV9 and TRBJ2-1, with D possibly TRBD2 on 5 matching bases. CDR3 length: 14 amino acids. Trimming cost V 4 bases and J 4 bases, with 12 bases left between them. Germline loops: CDR1 SGDLS, CDR2 YYNGEE. The CDR3 region has the DNA TGTGCCAGCAGCCCGGAGGCTGTTTACAATGAGCAGTTCTTC. Its protein is CASSPEAVYNEQFF.

This chain uses TRBV28 with TRBJ1-2, with 10 positions matching TRBD1. Germline lookup yields CDR1 MDHEN and CDR2 SYDVKM. The CDR3 extends over 14 amino acids. J was trimmed by 0 bases and V by 5 bases; bases with no gene match: 0. The CDR3 spells CASSGTGANYGYTF. In nucleotides, the CDR3 is TGTGCCAGCAGTGGGACAGGGGCTAACTATGGCTACACCTTC.

The table lists this clonotype with many counts. The chain carries TRBV7-2 and TRBJ2-6; either TRBD1 or TRBD2 may fit D (6 bases each). The CDR3 sequence is 19 residues long. Trimming removed 2 bases at V and 4 bases at J, with 21 bases between. Germline V CDR1 and CDR2: SGHTA, FQGNSA. The CDR3 sequence: CASSLYAGGRVQGANVLTF. CDR3 DNA sequence: TGTGCCAGCAGCTTATATGCCGGGGGCCGGGTACAGGGGGCCAACGTCCTGACTTTC.

This clonotype appeared many times. V is TRBV5-1 and J is TRBJ2-5, with D unclear. Germline assignment: CDR1 SGHRS and CDR2 YFSETQ. The CDR3 extends over 14 amino acids. V was shortened by 4 bases and J by 0 bases, with 10 bases between the two germline ends. CDR3 region: CASSLNSDQETQYF. The CDR3 coding sequence is TGCGCCAGCAGCCTTAACAGTGACCAAGAGACCCAGTACTTC.

The sample holds many counts of this clonotype. This rearrangement joins TRBV12-3 or TRBV12-4 to TRBJ2-5; TRBD1 matches 12 bases. This CDR3 contains 14 residues. The ends lost 8 bases at V and 9 bases at J; junction bases unmatched: 10. CDR3 bases: TGTGCCAGCGGCGGGGACAGGGGGCCCGCGTCCCAGTACTTC. It translates to CASGGDRGPASQYF.

This clonotype was recorded at least ten times. The rearrangement joins TRBV27 to TRBJ2-7, with D possibly TRBD2 on 5 matching bases. The CDR3 has 13 residues. Deletions cut 0 bases from V and 5 bases from J, with 8 bases between. CDR1 and CDR2 from the germline V gene are MNHEY and SMNVEV (reference sequence). The CDR3 region is CASSLSGSDEQYV. As DNA, the CDR3 is TGTGCCAGCAGTTTATCGGGTAGCGACGAGCAGTACGTC.

This clonotype was picked up many times. V gene TRBV6-1 combines with J gene TRBJ1-1; D unresolved. The CDR3 extends over 14 amino acids. V lost 3 bases, J lost 0 bases, and 8 bases lay in between. CDR1 and CDR2 (germline): MNHNS, SASEGT. This CDR3 is CASSDRSMNTEAFF. CDR3 nucleotides: TGTGCCAGCAGTGACAGGAGCATGAACACTGAAGCTTTCTTT.

This clonotype was counted many times. This sequence joins TRBV5-6 and TRBJ1-2; no clear D. The CDR3 runs to 12 residues. Deletions cut 0 bases from V and 5 bases from J, with 5 bases between. Germline CDR1 reads SGHDT; CDR2 reads YYEEEE. This CDR3 reads CASSLEVYGYTF. The CDR3 DNA is TGTGCCAGCAGCTTGGAGGTTTATGGCTACACCTTC.

This clonotype was detected only once. One end of the junction varies from germline; a read error may be responsible. CDR3 sequence reads: CSSSSGPLDTQYF. The CDR3 coding sequence is TGTTCCAGCAGCTCGGGACCTCTAGATACGCAGTATTTT. The chain combines TRBV9 with TRBJ2-3; D may correspond to TRBD1 or TRBD2 (5 bases each). Germline V gene data show CDR1 as SGDLS and CDR2 as YYNGEE. The CDR3 totals 13 residues.

This chain uses TRBV6-2 or TRBV6-3 with TRBJ1-1; TRBD1 might be the D (6 bases). Trimming left V 6 bases short and J 4 bases short, with 15 bases between. CDR1 and CDR2 from the germline V gene are MNHEY and SVGEGT. The CDR3 length is 14 residues. CDR3 nucleotides: TGTGCCAGCAGCCCTAGTGGGGGGCTCACTGAAGCTTTCTTT. Translated, it gives CASSPSGGLTEAFF.

The rearrangement joins TRBV7-8 to TRBJ1-1; possible D gene TRBD1, 5 bases. Trimming removed 5 bases from V and 0 bases from J, with 10 bases in between. Looked up from germline, CDR1 is SGHVS and CDR2 is FQNEAQ. There are 14 residues in the CDR3. CDR3 nucleotides: TGTGCCAGCAGCCCCAGACAGATGAACACTGAAGCTTTCTTT. Translated, it gives CASSPRQMNTEAFF.

In its sample, this clonotype was seen many times. The chain is built from TRBV28 and TRBJ2-2, with D tentatively TRBD2 (6 bases). CDR1 and CDR2 from the germline V gene are MDHEN and SYDVKM. V lost 3 bases and J lost 5, with 16 bases in between. The CDR3 runs 16 residues. CDR3 amino acids: CASSFGRGALTGELFF. The CDR3 DNA is TGTGCCAGCAGTTTTGGTCGCGGGGCCTTAACCGGGGAGCTGTTTTTT.

This clonotype was observed at least ten times. The chain recombines TRBV5-1 with TRBJ2-7; TRBD1 might be the D (5 bases). The V end lost 6 bases, the J end lost 3 bases, and 16 bases lay between the germline ends. This CDR3 comprises 14 residues. Germline CDR1 and CDR2: SGHRS and YFSETQ. This CDR3 reads CASTPQGVDYEQYF. The DNA for the CDR3 is TGCGCCAGCACCCCCCAAGGGGTCGACTACGAGCAGTACTTC. The full variable domain, with the rest looked up from reference TRBV5-1 and TRBJ2-7, is KAGVTQTPRYLIKTRGQQVTLSCSPISGHRSVSWYQQTPGQGLQFLFEYFSETQRNKGNFPGRFSGRQFSNSRSEMNVSTLELGDSALYLCASTPQGVDYEQYFGPGTRLTVT.

In this sample, this clonotype turned up many times. This chain's CDR3 is CASSLQGWNEKLFF. The CDR3, as DNA: TGTGCCAGCAGTTTACAGGGGTGGAATGAAAAACTGTTTTTT. The rearrangement links TRBV2 to TRBJ1-4, with 7 bases that match TRBD1. This CDR3 spans 14 amino acids. Per the germline V gene, CDR1 is SNHLY and CDR2 is FYNNEI. The V segment lost 5 bases and the J segment 5 bases; nucleotides outside the gene matches: 5.

This clonotype was counted ten times or more. The chain recombines TRBV4-2 with TRBJ1-3, with TRBD1 matching over 9 bases. Germline CDR1 LGHNA, CDR2 YNFKEQ. Trimming took 2 bases from V and 4 from J; bases not matched to a gene: 9. The length of the CDR3 is 17 residues. CDR3 amino acids: CASSQQVGTGTGNTIYF. CDR3 coding DNA: TGTGCCAGCAGCCAACAAGTCGGGACAGGGACCGGAAACACCATATATTTT.

This clonotype was seen ten or more times. The V gene is TRBV5-1, the J gene TRBJ2-3, with 7 nucleotides matching TRBD2. V dropped 6 bases and J dropped 11; count of bases not matched to a gene: 12. This CDR3 has 13 amino acids. Germline CDR1 SGHRS, CDR2 YFSETQ. This chain's CDR3 is CASKGIGLAEQYF. Here the CDR3 DNA reads TGCGCCAGCAAGGGTATAGGGCTAGCGGAGCAGTATTTT.